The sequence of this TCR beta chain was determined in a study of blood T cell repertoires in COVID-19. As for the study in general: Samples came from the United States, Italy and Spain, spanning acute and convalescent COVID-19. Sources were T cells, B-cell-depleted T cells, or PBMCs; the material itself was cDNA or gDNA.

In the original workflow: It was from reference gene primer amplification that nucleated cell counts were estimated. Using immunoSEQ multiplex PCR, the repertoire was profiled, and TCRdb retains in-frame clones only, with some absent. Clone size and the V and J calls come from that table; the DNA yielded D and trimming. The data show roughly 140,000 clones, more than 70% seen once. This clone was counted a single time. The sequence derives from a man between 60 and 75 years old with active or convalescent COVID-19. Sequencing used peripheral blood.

CDR3 in amino acids: CASSWDRAKGEAFF. DNA of the CDR3: TGTGCCAGCAGTTGGGACAGGGCTAAAGGTGAAGCTTTCTTT. The V and J genes are TRBV6-5 and TRBJ1-1; 9 positions match TRBD1. The germline V gene encodes CDR1 MNHEY and CDR2 SVGAGI. The J segment lost 7 bases and the V segment lost 4 bases, leaving 7 bases of the junction unmatched. The CDR3 sequence is 14 residues long.